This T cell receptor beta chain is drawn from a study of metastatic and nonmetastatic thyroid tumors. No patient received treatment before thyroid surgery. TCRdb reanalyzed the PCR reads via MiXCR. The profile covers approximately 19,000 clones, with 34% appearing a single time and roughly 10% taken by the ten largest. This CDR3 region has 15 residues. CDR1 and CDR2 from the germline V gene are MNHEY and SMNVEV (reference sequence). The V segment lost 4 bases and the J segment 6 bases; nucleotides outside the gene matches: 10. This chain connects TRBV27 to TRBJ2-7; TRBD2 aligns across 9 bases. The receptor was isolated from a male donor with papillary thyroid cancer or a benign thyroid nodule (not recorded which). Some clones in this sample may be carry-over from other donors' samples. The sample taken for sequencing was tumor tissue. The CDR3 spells CASSSVREGRGEQYF. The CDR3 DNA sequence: TGTGCCAGCAGTTCGGTGCGGGAGGGCCGGGGCGAGCAGTACTTC.